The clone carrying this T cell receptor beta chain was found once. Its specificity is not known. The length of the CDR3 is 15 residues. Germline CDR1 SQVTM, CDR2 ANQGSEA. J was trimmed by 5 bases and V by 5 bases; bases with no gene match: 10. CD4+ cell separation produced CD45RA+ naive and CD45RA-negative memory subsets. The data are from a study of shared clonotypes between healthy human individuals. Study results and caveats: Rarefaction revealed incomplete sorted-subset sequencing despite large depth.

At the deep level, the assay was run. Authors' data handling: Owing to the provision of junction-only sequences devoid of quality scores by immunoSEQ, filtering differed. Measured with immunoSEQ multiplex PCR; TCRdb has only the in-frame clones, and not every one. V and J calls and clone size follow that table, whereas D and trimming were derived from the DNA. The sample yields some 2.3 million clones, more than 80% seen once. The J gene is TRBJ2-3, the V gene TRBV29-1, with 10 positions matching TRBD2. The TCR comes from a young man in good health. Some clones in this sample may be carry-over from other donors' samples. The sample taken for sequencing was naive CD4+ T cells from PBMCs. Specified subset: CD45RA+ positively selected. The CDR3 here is CSVQRPSGSLDTQYF. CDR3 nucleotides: TGCAGCGTTCAACGGCCTAGCGGGAGTTTAGATACGCAGTATTTT.